This T cell receptor beta chain was captured by sequencing in a study of blood T cell repertoires in COVID-19. Study-level information: From the United States, Italy and Spain came samples of acute and convalescent COVID-19. T cells, B-cell-depleted T cells, or PBMCs provided the cDNA or gDNA that served as material.

Germline lookup yields CDR1 SQVTM and CDR2 ANQGSEA. V lost 0 bases to trimming and J lost 6 bases, with 8 bases between them. This CDR3 is built from 12 residues. Original methodology: Researchers report that nucleated cell counts were estimated from reference gene primer amplification. Some clones are missing from TCRdb's copy, which holds only in-frame ones; the method was immunoSEQ multiplex PCR. V and J calls and clone size are those listed in that table; D and trimming were worked out from the DNA. The sample includes about 120,000 clones, roughly four fifths seen only once; the top ten take 12%.

The rearrangement links TRBV29-1 to TRBJ2-5, with a weak D call TRBD1 (6 bases). The clonotype originates from a human donor in a cohort sampled during active COVID-19. Sample: peripheral blood. The CDR3 DNA sequence: TGCAGCGTTGAAGAAGGGGGAAAGACCCAGTACTTC. It encodes CSVEEGGKTQYF.